This paragraph covers one T cell receptor (beta chain) sequence. These data come from a study of blood T cells in healthy people across ages. A second about 7 to 11 cycle PCR used barcoded and J-beta primers. TCRdb independently ran MiXCR on the 5' RACE reads; one entry per CDR3 protein. Of over a million distinct CDR3 sequences detected, about 42% appear once; the ten largest clones hold around 4%. Russia was home to the donors, healthy Caucasian individuals aged roughly 6 to 90. Each sample yielded at least 5.5 micrograms of PBMC total RNA. Germline CDR1 and CDR2: SGHTA and FQGNSA. The CDR3 spans 17 residues. Unmatched junction bases numbered 8, after V lost 4 bases and J lost 4 bases.

The receptor was isolated from a woman between 18 and 29 years old in good health. The specimen sequenced was blood. The genes are TRBV7-2 and TRBJ2-3; 13 bases line up with TRBD2. The CDR3 DNA sequence: TGTGCCAGCAGCTCCAGGACTAGCGGGGGTCTGGCAGATACGCAGTATTTT. Protein sequence: CASSSRTSGGLADTQYF.